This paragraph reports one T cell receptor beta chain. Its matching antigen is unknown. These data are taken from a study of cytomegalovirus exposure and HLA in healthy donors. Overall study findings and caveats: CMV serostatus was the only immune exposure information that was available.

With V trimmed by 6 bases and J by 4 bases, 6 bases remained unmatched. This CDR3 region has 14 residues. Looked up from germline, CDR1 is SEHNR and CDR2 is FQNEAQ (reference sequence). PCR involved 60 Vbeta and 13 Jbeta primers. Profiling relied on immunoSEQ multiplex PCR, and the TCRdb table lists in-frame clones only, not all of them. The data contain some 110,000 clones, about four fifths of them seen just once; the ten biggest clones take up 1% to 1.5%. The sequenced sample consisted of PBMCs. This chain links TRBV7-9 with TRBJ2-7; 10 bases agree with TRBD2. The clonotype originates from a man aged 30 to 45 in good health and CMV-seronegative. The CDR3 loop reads CASRTGTSEYEQYF. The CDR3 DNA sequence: TGTGCCAGCAGAACCGGGACTAGCGAATACGAGCAGTACTTC.